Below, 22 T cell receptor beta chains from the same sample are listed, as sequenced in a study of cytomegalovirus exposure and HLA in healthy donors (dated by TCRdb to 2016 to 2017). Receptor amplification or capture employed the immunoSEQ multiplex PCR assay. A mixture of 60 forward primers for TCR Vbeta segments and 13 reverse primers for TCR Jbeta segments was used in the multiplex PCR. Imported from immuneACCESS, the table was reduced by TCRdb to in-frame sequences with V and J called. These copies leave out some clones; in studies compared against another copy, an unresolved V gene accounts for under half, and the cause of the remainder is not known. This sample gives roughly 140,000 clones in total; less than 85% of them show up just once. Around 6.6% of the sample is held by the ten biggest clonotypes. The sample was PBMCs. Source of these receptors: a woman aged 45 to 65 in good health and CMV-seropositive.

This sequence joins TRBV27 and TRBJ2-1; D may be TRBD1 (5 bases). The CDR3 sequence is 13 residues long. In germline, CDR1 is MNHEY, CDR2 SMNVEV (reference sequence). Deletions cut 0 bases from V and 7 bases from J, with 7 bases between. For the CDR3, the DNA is TGTGCCAGCAGTTTATCTAGGGGTAATGAGCAGTTCTTC. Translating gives CASSLSRGNEQFF.

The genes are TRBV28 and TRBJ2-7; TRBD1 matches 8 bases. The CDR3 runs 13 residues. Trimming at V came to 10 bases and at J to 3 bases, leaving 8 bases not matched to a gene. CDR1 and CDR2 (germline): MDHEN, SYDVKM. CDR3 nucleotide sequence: TGTGCCACCACCGGGACAGGAGGCTACGAGCAGTACTTC. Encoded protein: CATTGTGGYEQYF.

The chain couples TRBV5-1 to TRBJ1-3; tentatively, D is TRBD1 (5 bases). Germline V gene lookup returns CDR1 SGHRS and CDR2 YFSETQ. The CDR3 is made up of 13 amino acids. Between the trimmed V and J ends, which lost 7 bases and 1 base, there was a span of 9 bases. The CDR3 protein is CASGPGSGNTIYF. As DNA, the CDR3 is TGCGCCAGCGGACCAGGGTCTGGAAACACCATATATTTT.

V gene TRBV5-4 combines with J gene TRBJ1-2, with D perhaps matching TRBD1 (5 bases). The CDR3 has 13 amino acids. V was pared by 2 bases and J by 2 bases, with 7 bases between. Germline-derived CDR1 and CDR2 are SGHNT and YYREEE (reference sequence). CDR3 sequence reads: CASSFTGNYGYTF. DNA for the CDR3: TGTGCCAGCAGCTTTACAGGAAACTATGGCTACACCTTC.

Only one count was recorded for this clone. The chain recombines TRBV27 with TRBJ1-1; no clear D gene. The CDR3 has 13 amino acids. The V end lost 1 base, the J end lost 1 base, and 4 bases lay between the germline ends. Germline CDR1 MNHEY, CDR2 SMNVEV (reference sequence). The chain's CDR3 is CASSLLANTEAFF. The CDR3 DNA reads TGTGCCAGCAGTTTATTGGCGAACACTGAAGCTTTCTTT.

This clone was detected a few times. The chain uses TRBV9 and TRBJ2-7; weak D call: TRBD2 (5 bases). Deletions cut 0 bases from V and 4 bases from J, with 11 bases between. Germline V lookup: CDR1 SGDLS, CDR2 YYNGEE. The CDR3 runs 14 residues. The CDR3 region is CASSVAPGEYEQYF. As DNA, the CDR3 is TGTGCCAGCAGCGTAGCTCCCGGGGAGTACGAGCAGTACTTC.

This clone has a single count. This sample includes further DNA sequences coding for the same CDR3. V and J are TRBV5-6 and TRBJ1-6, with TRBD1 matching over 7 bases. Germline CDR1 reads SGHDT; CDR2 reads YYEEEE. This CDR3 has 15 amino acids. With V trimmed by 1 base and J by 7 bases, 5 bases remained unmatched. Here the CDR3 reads CASSLRQGLNSPLHF. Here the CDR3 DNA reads TGTGCCAGCAGCTTGCGACAGGGTCTGAATTCACCCCTCCACTTT.

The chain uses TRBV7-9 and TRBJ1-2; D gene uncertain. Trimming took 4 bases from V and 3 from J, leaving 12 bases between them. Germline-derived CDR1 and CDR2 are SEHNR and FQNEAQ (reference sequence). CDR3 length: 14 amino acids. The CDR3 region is CASSSSGEYYGYTF. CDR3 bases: TGTGCCAGCAGCTCCAGTGGGGAGTACTATGGCTACACCTTC.

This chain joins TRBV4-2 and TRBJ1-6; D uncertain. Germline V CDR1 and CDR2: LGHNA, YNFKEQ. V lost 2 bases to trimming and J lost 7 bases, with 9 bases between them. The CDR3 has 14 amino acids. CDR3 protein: CASSQRNSNSPLHF. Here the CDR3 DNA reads TGTGCCAGCAGCCAAAGGAACAGCAATTCACCCCTCCACTTT.

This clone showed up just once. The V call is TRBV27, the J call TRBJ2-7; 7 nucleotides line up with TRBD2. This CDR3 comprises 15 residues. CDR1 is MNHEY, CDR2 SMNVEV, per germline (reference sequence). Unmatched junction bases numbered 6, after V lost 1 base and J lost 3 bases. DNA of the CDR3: TGTGCCAGCAGTTTATTCGGGGGGTCCTTCTACGAGCAGTACTTC. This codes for CASSLFGGSFYEQYF.

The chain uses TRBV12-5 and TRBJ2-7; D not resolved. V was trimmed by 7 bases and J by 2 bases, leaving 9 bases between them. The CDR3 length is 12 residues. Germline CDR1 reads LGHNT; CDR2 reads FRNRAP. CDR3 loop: CASALNAYEQYF. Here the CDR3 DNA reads TGTGCTAGTGCTCTTAATGCCTACGAGCAGTACTTC.

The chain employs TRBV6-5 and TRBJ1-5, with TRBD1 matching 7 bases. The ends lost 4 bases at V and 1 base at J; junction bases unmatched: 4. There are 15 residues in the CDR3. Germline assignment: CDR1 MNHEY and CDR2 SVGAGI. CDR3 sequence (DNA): TGTGCCAGCAGTTCGACAGGGATGAGCAATCAGCCCCAGCATTTT. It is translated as CASSSTGMSNQPQHF.

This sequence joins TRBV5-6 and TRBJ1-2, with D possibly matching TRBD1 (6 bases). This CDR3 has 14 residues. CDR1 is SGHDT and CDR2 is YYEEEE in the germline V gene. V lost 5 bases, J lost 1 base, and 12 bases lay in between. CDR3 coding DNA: TGTGCCAGCAGTACCGACAGGTATAACTATGGCTACACCTTC. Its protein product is CASSTDRYNYGYTF.

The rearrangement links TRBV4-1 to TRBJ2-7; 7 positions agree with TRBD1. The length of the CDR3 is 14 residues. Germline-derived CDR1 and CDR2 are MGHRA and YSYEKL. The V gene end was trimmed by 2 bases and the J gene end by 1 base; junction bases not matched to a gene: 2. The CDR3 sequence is CASSQWDRSYEQYF. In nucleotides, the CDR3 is TGCGCCAGCAGCCAATGGGACAGATCCTACGAGCAGTACTTC.

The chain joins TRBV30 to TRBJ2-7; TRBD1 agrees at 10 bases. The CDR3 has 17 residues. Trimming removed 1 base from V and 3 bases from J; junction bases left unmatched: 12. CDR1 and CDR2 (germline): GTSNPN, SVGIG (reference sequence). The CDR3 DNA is TGTGCCTGGAGTGCCGGGACAGGGGTGGGGATTATCTACGAGCAGTACTTC. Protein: CAWSAGTGVGIIYEQYF.

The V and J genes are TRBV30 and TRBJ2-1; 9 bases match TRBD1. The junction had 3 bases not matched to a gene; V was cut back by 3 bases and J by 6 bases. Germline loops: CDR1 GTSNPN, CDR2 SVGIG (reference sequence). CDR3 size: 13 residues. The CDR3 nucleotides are TGTGCCTGGAGCGGGGACAGGGCCAATGAGCAGTTCTTC. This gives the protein CAWSGDRANEQFF.

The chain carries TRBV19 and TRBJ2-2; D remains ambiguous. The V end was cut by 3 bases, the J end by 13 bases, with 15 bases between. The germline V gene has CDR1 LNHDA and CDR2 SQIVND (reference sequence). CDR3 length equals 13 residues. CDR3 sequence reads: CASSISLGSGLFF. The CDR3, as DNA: TGTGCCAGTAGTATCTCTCTTGGCTCGGGGCTGTTTTTT.

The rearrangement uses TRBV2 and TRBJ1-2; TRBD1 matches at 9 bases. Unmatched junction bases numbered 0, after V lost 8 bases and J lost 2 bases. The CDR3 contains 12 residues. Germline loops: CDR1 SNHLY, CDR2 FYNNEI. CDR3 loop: CASGQGNYGYTF. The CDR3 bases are TGTGCCAGCGGACAGGGGAACTATGGCTACACCTTC.

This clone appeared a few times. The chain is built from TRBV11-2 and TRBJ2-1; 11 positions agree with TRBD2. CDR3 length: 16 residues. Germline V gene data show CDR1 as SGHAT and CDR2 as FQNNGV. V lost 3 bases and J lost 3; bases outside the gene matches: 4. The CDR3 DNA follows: TGTGCCAGCAGCTTTATCCTAGCGGGGGGCTACAATGAGCAGTTCTTC. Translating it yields CASSFILAGGYNEQFF.

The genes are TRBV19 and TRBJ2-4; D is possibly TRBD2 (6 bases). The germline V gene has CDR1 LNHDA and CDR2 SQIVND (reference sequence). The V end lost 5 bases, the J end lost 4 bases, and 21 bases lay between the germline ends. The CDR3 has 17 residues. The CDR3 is CASSPSQGNGGKNIQYF. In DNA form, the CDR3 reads TGTGCCAGTAGTCCCTCCCAGGGAAATGGAGGGAAAAACATTCAGTACTTC.

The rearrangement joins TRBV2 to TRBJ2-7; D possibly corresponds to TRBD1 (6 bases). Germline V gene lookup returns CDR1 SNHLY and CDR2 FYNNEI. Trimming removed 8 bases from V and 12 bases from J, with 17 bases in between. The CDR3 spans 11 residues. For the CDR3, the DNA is TGTGCCAGCCAACTTTGGACAGAAGCGTACTTC. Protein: CASQLWTEAYF.

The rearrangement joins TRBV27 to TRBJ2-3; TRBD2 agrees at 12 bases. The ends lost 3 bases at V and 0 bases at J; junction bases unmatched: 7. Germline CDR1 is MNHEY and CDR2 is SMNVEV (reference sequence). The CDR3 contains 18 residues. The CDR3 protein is CASSFWLAGGTSTDTQYF. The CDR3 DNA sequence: TGTGCCAGCAGTTTTTGGCTAGCGGGGGGGACTAGCACAGATACGCAGTATTTT.